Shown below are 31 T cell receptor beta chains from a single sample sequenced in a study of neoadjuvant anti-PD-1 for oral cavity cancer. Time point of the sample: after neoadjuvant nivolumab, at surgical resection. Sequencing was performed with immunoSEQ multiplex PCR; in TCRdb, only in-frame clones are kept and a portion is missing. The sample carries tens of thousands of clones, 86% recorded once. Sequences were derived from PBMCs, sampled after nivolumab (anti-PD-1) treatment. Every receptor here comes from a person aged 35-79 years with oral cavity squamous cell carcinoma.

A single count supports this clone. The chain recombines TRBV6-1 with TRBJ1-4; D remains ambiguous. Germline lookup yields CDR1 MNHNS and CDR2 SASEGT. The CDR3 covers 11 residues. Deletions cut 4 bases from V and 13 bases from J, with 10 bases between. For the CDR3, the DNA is TGTGCCAGCAGTGCCACAGCCTTACTGTTTTTT. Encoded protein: CASSATALLFF.

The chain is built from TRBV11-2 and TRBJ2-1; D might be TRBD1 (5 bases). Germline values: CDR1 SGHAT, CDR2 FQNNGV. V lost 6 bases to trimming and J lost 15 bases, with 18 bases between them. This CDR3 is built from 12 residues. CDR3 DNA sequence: TGTGCCAGCAGTCCCCAGGGCCATGATCGGTTCTTC. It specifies CASSPQGHDRFF. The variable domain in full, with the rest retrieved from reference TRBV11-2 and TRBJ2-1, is EAGVAQSPRYKIIEKRQSVAFWCNPISGHATLYWYQQILGQGPKLLIQFQNNGVVDDSQLPKDRFSAERLKGVDSTLKIQPAKLEDSAVYLCASSPQGHDRFFGPGTRLTVL.

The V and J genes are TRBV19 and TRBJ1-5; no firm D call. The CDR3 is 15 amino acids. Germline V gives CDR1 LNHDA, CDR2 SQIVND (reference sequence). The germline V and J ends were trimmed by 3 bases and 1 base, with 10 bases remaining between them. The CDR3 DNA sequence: TGTGCCAGTAGTATGGGAGGCCAAAGCAATCAGCCCCAGCATTTT. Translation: CASSMGGQSNQPQHF.

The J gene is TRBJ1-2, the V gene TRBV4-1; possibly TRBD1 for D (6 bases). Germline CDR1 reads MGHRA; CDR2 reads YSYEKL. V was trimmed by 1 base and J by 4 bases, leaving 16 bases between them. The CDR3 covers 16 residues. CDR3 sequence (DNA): TGCGCCAGCAGCCAAGCCCGACAGGCGGGCGGCTATGGCTACACCTTC. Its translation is CASSQARQAGGYGYTF.

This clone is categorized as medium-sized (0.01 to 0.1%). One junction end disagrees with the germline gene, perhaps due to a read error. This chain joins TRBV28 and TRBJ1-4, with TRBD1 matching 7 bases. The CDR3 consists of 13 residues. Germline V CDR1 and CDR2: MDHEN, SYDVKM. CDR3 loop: CASSLSGRQGWYF. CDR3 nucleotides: TGTGCCAGCAGTTTATCGGGGCGACAGGGATGGTATTTT. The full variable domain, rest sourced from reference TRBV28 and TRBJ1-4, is DVKVTQSSRYLVKRTGEKVFLECVQDMDHENMFWYRQDPGLGLRLIYFSYDVKMKEKGDIPEGYSVSREKKERFSLILESASTNQTSMYLCASSLSGRQGWYFGSGTQLSVL.

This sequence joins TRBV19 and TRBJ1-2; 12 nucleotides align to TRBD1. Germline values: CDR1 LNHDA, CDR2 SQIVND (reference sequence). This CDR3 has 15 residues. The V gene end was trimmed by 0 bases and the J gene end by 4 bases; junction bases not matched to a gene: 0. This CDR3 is CASSIEGQGAYGYTF. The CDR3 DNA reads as TGTGCCAGTAGTATAGAGGGACAGGGGGCCTATGGCTACACCTTC. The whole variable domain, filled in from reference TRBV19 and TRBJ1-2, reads DGGITQSPKYLFRKEGQNVTLSCEQNLNHDAMYWYRQDPGQGLRLIYYSQIVNDFQKGDIAEGYSVSREKKESFPLTVTSAQKNPTAFYLCASSIEGQGAYGYTFGSGTRLTVV.

CDR3 coding DNA: TGTGCCATCGGAGAGGGATCTACGGGGGCCAACGTCCTGACTTTC. This encodes CAIGEGSTGANVLTF. The chain carries TRBV10-3 and TRBJ2-6; D perhaps matches TRBD2 (5 bases). Trimming cost V 8 bases and J 4 bases, with 15 bases left between them. This CDR3 has 15 residues. Germline V gene data show CDR1 as ENHRY and CDR2 as SYGVKD.

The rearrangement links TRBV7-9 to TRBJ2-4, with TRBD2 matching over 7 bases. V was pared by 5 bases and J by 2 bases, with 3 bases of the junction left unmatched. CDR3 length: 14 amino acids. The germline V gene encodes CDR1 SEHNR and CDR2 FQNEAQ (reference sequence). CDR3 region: CASSPGGTKNIQYF. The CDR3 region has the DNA TGTGCCAGCAGCCCCGGGGGGACCAAAAACATTCAGTACTTC. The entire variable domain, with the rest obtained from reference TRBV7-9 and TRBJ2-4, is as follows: DTGVSQNPRHKITKRGQNVTFRCDPISEHNRLYWYRQTLGQGPEFLTYFQNEAQLEKSRLLSDRFSAERPKGSFSTLEIQRTEQGDSAMYLCASSPGGTKNIQYFGAGTRLSVL.

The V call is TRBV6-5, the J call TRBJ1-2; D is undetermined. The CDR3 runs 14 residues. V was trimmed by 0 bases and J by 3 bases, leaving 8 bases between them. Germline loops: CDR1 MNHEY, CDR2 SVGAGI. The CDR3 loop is CASSYSSIDYGYTF. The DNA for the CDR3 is TGTGCCAGCAGTTACTCCTCCATTGACTATGGCTACACCTTC.

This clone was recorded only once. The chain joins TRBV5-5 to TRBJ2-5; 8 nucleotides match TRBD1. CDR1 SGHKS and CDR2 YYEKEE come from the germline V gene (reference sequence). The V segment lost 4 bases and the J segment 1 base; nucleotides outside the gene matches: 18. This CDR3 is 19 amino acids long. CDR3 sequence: CASSRPTGVYWGAQETQYF. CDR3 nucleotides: TGTGCCAGCAGCCGACCGACAGGGGTTTATTGGGGGGCCCAAGAGACCCAGTACTTC.

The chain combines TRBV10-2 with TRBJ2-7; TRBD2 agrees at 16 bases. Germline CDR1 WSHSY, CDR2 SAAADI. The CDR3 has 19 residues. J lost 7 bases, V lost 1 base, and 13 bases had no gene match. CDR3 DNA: TGCGCCAGCAGTGAGTTTAGTAGGGGACTAGCGGGGGGGCCTTTGGAGCAGTACTTC. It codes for CASSEFSRGLAGGPLEQYF.

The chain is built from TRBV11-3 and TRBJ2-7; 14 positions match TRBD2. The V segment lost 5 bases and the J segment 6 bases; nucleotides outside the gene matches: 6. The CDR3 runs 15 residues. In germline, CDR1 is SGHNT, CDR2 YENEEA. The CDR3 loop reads CASSPPGLAGVEQYF. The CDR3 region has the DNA TGTGCCAGCAGCCCGCCGGGACTAGCGGGAGTCGAGCAGTACTTC.

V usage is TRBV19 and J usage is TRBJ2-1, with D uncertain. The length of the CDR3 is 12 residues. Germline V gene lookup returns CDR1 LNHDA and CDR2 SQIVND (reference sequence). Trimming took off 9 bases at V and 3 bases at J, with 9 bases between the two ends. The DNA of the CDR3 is TGTGCCAGCGGACGCCTCTACAATGAGCAGTTCTTC. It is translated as CASGRLYNEQFF.

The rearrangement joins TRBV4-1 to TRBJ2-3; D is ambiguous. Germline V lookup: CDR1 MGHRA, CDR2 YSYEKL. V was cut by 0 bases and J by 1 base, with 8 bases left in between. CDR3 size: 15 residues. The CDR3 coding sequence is TGCGCCAGCAGCCAAGATGCCGGCGGCACAGATACGCAGTATTTT. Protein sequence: CASSQDAGGTDTQYF.

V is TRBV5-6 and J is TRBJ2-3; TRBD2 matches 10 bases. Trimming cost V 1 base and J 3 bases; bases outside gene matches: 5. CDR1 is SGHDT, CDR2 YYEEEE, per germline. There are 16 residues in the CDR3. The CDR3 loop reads CASSLKREGWTDTQYF. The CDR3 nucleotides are TGTGCCAGCAGCTTGAAGCGGGAGGGCTGGACAGATACGCAGTATTTT.

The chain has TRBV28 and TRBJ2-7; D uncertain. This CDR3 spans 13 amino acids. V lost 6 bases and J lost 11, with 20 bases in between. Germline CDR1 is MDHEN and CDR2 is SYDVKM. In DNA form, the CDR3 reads TGTGCCAGCAGCCCCACCGCAGTGGCGAGCAAGTACTTC. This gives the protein CASSPTAVASKYF.

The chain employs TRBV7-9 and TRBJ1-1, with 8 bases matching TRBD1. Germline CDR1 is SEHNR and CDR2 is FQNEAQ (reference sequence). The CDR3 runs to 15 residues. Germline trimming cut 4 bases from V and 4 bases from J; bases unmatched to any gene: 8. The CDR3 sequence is CASSYGTGLGTEAFF. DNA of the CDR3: TGTGCCAGCAGCTACGGGACAGGCTTAGGCACTGAAGCTTTCTTT. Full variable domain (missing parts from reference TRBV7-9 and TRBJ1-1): DTGVSQNPRHKITKRGQNVTFRCDPISEHNRLYWYRQTLGQGPEFLTYFQNEAQLEKSRLLSDRFSAERPKGSFSTLEIQRTEQGDSAMYLCASSYGTGLGTEAFFGQGTRLTVV.

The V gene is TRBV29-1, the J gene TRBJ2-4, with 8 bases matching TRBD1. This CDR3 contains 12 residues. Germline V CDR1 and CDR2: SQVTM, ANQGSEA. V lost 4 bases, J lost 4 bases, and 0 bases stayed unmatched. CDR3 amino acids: CSVGTGKNIQYF. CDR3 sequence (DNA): TGCAGCGTTGGGACAGGGAAAAACATTCAGTACTTC.

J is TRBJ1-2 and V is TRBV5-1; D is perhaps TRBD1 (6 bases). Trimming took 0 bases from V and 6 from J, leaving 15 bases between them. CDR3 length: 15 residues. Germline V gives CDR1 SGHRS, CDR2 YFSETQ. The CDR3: CASSLEGGATHGYTF. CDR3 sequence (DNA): TGCGCCAGCAGCTTGGAGGGGGGCGCAACCCATGGCTACACCTTC.

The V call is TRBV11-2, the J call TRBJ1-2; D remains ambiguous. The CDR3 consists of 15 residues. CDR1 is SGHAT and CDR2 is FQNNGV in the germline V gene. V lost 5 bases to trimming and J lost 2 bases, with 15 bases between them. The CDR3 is CASSPGRAHNYGYTF. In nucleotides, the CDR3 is TGTGCCAGCAGCCCCGGGAGAGCCCACAACTATGGCTACACCTTC.

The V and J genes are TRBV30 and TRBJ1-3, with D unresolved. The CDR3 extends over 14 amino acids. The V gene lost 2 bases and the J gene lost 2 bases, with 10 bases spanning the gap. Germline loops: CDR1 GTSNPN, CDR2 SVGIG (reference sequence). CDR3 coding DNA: TGTGCCTGGAGTAATACAGCGGCTGGAAACACCATATATTTT. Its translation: CAWSNTAAGNTIYF.

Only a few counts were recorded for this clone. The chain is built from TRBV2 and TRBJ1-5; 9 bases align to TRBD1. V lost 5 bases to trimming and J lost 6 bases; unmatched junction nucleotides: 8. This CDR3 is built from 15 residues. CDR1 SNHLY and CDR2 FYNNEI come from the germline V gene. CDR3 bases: TGTGCCAGCAGTTCGGGACAGGGTGTTTTTCAGCCCCAGCATTTT. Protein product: CASSSGQGVFQPQHF.

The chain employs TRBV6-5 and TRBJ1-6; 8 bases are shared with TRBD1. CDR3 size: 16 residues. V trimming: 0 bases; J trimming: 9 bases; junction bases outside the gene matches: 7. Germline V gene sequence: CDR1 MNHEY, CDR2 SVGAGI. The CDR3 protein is CASSYSRGPLASPLHF. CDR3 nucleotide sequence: TGTGCCAGCAGTTACTCCAGGGGGCCACTCGCTTCACCCCTCCACTTT.

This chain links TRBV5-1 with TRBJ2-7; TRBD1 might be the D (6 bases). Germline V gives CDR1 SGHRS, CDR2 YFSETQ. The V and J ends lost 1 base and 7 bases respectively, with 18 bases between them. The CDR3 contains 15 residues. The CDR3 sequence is CASSLTQGTAVEQYF. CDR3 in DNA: TGCGCCAGCAGCTTGACTCAGGGGACCGCGGTTGAGCAGTACTTC.

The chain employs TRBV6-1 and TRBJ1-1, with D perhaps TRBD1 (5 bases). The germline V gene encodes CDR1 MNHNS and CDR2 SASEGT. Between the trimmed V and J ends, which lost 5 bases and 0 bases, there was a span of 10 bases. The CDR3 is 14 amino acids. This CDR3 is CASSYQGMNTEAFF. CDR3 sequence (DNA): TGTGCCAGCAGTTATCAGGGTATGAACACTGAAGCTTTCTTT.

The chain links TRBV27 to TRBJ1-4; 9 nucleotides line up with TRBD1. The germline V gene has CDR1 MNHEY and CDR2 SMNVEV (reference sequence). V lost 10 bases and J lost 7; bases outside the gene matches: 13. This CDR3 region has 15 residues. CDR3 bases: TGTGCCACCGCCGGGACAGGGAATTTCGGTGAAAAACTGTTTTTT. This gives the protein CATAGTGNFGEKLFF.

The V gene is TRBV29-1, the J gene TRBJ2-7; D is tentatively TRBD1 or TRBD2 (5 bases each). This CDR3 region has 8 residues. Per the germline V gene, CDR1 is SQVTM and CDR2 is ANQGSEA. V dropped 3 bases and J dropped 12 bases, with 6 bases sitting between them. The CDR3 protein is CSVDGGYF. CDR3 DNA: TGCAGCGTTGATGGGGGGTACTTC.

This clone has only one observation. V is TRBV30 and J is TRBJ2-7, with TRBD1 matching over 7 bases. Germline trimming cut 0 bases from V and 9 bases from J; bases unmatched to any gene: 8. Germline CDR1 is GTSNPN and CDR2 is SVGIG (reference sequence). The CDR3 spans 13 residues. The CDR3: CAWSVRQGEGQYF. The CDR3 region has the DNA TGTGCCTGGAGTGTACGACAGGGAGAAGGGCAGTACTTC.

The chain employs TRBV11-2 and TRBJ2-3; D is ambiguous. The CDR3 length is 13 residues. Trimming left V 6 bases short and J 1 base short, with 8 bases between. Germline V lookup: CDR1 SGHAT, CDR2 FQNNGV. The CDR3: CASREVRTDTQYF. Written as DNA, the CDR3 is TGTGCCAGCAGAGAGGTCCGCACAGATACGCAGTATTTT.

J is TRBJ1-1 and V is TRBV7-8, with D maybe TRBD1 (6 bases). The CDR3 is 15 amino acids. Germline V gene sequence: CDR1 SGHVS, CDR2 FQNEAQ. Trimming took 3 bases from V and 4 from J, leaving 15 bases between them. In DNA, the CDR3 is TGTGCCAGCAGCTTGAGAGGGGGGGTGGGCACTGAAGCTTTCTTT. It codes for CASSLRGGVGTEAFF.

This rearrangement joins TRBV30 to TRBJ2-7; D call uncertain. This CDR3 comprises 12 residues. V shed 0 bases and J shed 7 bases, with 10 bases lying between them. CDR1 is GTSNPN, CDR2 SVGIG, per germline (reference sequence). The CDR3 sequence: CAWSVPPSEQYF. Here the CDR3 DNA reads TGTGCCTGGAGTGTCCCTCCATCTGAGCAGTACTTC.